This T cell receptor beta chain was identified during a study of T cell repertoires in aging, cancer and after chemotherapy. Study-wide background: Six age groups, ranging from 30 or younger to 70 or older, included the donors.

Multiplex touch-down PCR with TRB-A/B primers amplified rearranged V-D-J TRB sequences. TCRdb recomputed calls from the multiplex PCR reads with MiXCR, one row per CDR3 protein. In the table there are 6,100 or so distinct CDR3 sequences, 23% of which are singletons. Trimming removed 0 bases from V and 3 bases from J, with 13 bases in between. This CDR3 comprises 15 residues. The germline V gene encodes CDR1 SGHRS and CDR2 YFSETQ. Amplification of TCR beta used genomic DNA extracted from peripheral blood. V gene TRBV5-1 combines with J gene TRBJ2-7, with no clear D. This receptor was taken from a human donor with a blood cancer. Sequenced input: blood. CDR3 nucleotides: TGCGCCAGCAGCTTGGGTGGGCCTGGGAACTACGAGCAGTACTTC. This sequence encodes CASSLGGPGNYEQYF.